These 11 T cell receptor beta chains were sequenced from one sample in a study of OX40 agonist ivuxolimab in advanced cancers. TCRdb keeps only in-frame clones here, not all; method: immunoSEQ multiplex PCR. Here the sample spans about 83,000 clones, over 75% being singletons. The sequences come from CD4+ or CD8+ T cells sorted from blood, collected in a trial of the OX40 agonist ivuxolimab. These receptors came from an adult with an advanced solid tumor such as melanoma, head and neck, liver or kidney cancer.

The chain employs TRBV7-3 and TRBJ2-6, with unresolved D. This CDR3 contains 16 residues. Germline V gene data show CDR1 as SGHTA and CDR2 as FQGTGA. Trimming left V 5 bases short and J 1 base short, with 12 bases between. CDR3 protein: CASSIGPPSGANVLTF. The CDR3 DNA reads as TGTGCCAGCAGCATAGGACCGCCATCTGGGGCCAACGTCCTGACTTTC.

This clone was counted once. The genes are TRBV5-4 and TRBJ2-7; TRBD2 agrees at 16 bases. In germline, CDR1 is SGHNT, CDR2 YYREEE (reference sequence). V dropped 4 bases and J dropped 4; count of bases not matched to a gene: 8. The length of the CDR3 is 17 residues. The CDR3 DNA follows: TGTGCCAGCAGCCAGGGACTAGCGGGGGGGAACCTTTACGAGCAGTACTTC. Its translation is CASSQGLAGGNLYEQYF. Full variable domain (missing parts from reference TRBV5-4 and TRBJ2-7): ETGVTQSPTHLIKTRGQQVTLRCSSQSGHNTVSWYQQALGQGPQFIFQYYREEENGRGNFPPRFSGLQFPNYSSELNVNALELDDSALYLCASSQGLAGGNLYEQYFGPGTRLTVT.

The rearrangement links TRBV5-6 to TRBJ2-7; D gene uncertain. Germline lookup yields CDR1 SGHDT and CDR2 YYEEEE. The CDR3 sequence is 14 residues long. V was shortened by 1 base and J by 2 bases, with 10 bases between the two germline ends. The CDR3 DNA sequence: TGTGCCAGCAGCTTGCGTCTAGTCCCCTACGAGCAGTACTTC. It codes for CASSLRLVPYEQYF.

Comments on this clone: At one end the junction does not follow the germline gene, possibly because of a read error. V and J are TRBV4-3 and TRBJ2-7, with D uncertain. The length of the CDR3 is 14 residues. Germline-derived CDR1 and CDR2 are LGHNA and YSLEER. CDR3 region: CASSQEADLYGQYF. CDR3 bases: TGCGCCAGCAGCCAAGAGGCGGACCTCTACGGGCAGTACTTC.

The V gene is TRBV7-9, the J gene TRBJ2-5, with 9 bases aligning to TRBD2. The J segment lost 3 bases and the V segment lost 1 base, leaving 3 bases of the junction unmatched. The CDR3 runs 15 residues. Germline-derived CDR1 and CDR2 are SEHNR and FQNEAQ (reference sequence). The CDR3 DNA reads TGTGCCAGCAGCTTAGGGGTAGCGGGGGAAGAGACCCAGTACTTC. It encodes CASSLGVAGEETQYF.

This chain uses TRBV19 with TRBJ2-1; 7 positions agree with TRBD2. J was trimmed by 8 bases and V by 11 bases; bases with no gene match: 3. The V gene's germline CDR1 is LNHDA and CDR2 SQIVND (reference sequence). The CDR3 is 10 residues long. CDR3 DNA sequence: TGTGCCGGGGGGGTGGATGAGCAGTTCTTC. It translates to CAGGVDEQFF.

The V call is TRBV6-5, the J call TRBJ1-2, with TRBD1 matching over 8 bases. This CDR3 contains 15 residues. Germline assignment: CDR1 MNHEY and CDR2 SVGAGI. The V segment lost 7 bases and the J segment 5 bases; nucleotides outside the gene matches: 12. The CDR3: CASTNPTGGFYGYTF. The DNA for the CDR3 is TGTGCCAGCACCAATCCCACAGGGGGGTTTTATGGCTACACCTTC.

This chain joins TRBV5-4 and TRBJ2-7; maybe TRBD2 (5 bases). Germline CDR1 SGHNT, CDR2 YYREEE (reference sequence). Trimming took off 0 bases at V and 1 base at J, with 14 bases between the two ends. The CDR3 has 16 residues. CDR3 coding DNA: TGTGCCAGCAGCTTGGTTCGGGGAGAAAGGTCCTACGAGCAGTACTTC. Its translation is CASSLVRGERSYEQYF.

This rearrangement joins TRBV7-2 to TRBJ1-2; D unclear. V was clipped by 1 base and J by 8 bases, with 17 bases between them. CDR1 SGHTA and CDR2 FQGNSA come from the germline V gene. The CDR3 is 15 residues long. The CDR3 here is CASSLDAGPRRGYTF. The CDR3 DNA reads TGTGCCAGCAGCTTAGATGCTGGCCCCCGGCGGGGCTACACCTTC.

The V gene is TRBV5-1, the J gene TRBJ2-5; D uncertain. CDR3 size: 15 residues. The V end lost 0 bases, the J end lost 0 bases, and 9 bases lay between the germline ends. The germline V gene has CDR1 SGHRS and CDR2 YFSETQ. CDR3 amino acids: CASSLGRAYQETQYF. The CDR3 DNA reads TGCGCCAGCAGCTTGGGAAGGGCCTACCAAGAGACCCAGTACTTC.

J is TRBJ1-1 and V is TRBV28; 12 bases are a match to TRBD1. Germline CDR1 reads MDHEN; CDR2 reads SYDVKM. This CDR3 is 15 amino acids long. Trimming took 4 bases from V and 5 from J; bases not matched to a gene: 5. The CDR3 region is CASSSSGQGATEAFF. The CDR3 DNA reads TGTGCCAGCAGTTCATCGGGACAGGGGGCAACTGAAGCTTTCTTT.